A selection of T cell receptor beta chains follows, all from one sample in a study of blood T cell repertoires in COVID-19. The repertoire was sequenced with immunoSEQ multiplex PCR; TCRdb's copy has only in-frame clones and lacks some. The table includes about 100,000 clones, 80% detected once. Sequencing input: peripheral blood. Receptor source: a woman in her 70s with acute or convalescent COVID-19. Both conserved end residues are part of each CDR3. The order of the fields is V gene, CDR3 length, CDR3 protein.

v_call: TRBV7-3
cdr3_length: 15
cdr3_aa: CASSSPGQGDNEQFF

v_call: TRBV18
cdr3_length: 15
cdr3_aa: CASSPADSTNEKLFF

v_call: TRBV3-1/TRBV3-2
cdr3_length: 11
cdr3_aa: CASSQGAGAFF

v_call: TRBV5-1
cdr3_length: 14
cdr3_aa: CASNEGQTYNEQFF

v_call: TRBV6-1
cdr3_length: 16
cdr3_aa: CASSGTGKGYTGELFF

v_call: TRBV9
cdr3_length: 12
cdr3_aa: CASSGARPGYTF

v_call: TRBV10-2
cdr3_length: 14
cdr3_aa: CASSVESTVYGYTF

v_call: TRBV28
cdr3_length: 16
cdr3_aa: CASSTLAGNSYNEQFF

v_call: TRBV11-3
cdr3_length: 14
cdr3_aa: CASSLGQASDTQYF

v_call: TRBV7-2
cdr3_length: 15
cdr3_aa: CASSFGGARGDTQYF

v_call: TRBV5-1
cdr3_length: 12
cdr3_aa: CASSFGTGFMYF

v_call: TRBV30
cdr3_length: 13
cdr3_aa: CAWKRVGQLEVFF

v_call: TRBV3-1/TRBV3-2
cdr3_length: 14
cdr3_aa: CASSQDAAASPLHF

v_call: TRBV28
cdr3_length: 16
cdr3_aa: CASSPAGIGTNEKLFF

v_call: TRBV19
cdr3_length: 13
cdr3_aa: CASSTGLEETQYF

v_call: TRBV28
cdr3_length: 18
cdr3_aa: CASSPPLPSGGTTDTQYF

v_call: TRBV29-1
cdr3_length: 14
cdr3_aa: CSVGQGVGIYEQYF